The 9 T cell receptor beta chains below all came from one sample that was sequenced in a study of shared T cell receptors in the human thymus. Profiled with immunoSEQ multiplex PCR; TCRdb holds only in-frame clones, not every one. The sample shows roughly 500,000 clones, about 80% of them seen only once. These data were also reused for a study on human thymus T cells.

The specimen was thymocytes. These TCRs come from a boy under two years old with a congenital heart defect.

The CDR3 bases are TGTGCCTGGAGGCGGCGGGGTAGCGGGAGATTCACCGGGGAGCTGTTTTTT. As protein: CAWRRRGSGRFTGELFF. The J gene is TRBJ2-2, the V gene TRBV30; 9 bases agree with TRBD2. The germline V gene has CDR1 GTSNPN and CDR2 SVGIG (reference sequence). V was clipped by 3 bases and J by 4 bases; unmatched bases: 12. The CDR3 has 17 residues. The full variable domain, with the rest looked up from reference TRBV30 and TRBJ2-2, is SQTIHQWPATLVQPVGSPLSLECTVEGTSNPNLYWYRQAAGRGLQLLFYSVGIGQISSEVPQNLSASRPQDRQFILSSKKLLLSDSGFYLCAWRRRGSGRFTGELFFGEGSRLTVL.

The V call is TRBV30, the J call TRBJ2-7; TRBD2 matches 12 bases. Losses at the gene ends were 3 bases for V and 5 bases for J; bases not matched to a gene: 5. This CDR3 spans 14 amino acids. Per germline, CDR1 GTSNPN and CDR2 SVGIG (reference sequence). The CDR3 protein is CAWSPSGRAHEQYF. DNA for the CDR3: TGTGCCTGGAGCCCTAGCGGGAGGGCCCACGAGCAGTACTTC.

V is TRBV27 and J is TRBJ2-1; 10 nucleotides agree with TRBD2. The CDR3 extends over 16 amino acids. In germline, CDR1 is MNHEY, CDR2 SMNVEV (reference sequence). With 6 bases clipped from V and 4 bases from J, the junction kept 9 bases outside the gene matches. Here the CDR3 reads CASRLVSSGRYNEQFF. CDR3 in DNA: TGTGCCAGCAGGCTAGTTTCTAGCGGGAGATACAATGAGCAGTTCTTC.

The chain is built from TRBV6-5 and TRBJ2-3, with 8 bases aligning to TRBD1. CDR3 size: 12 residues. The J segment lost 4 bases and the V segment lost 8 bases, leaving 2 bases of the junction unmatched. Germline assignment: CDR1 MNHEY and CDR2 SVGAGI. The CDR3 protein is CASGTGPDTQYF. CDR3 bases: TGTGCCAGCGGGACAGGCCCAGATACGCAGTATTTT.

There are a few counts of this clone. The chain couples TRBV6-5 to TRBJ2-7, with a weak D call TRBD1 (6 bases). The CDR3 extends over 14 amino acids. Germline values: CDR1 MNHEY, CDR2 SVGAGI. V was pared by 6 bases and J by 3 bases, with 15 bases between. The CDR3 region is CASSFRDTHYEQYF. In nucleotides, the CDR3 is TGTGCCAGCAGCTTCCGGGACACCCACTACGAGCAGTACTTC.

The CDR3 sequence: CASSLVSPPTSGSDHEQYF. CDR3 DNA: TGTGCCAGCAGCTTAGTCTCCCCCCCCACTAGCGGGAGTGATCACGAGCAGTACTTC. The chain is built from TRBV11-2 and TRBJ2-7; 11 positions agree with TRBD2. CDR1 is SGHAT, CDR2 FQNNGV, per germline. V lost 1 base and J lost 5; bases outside the gene matches: 16. The CDR3 extends over 19 amino acids.

The table lists this clone with a few counts. The J gene is TRBJ1-4, the V gene TRBV28; TRBD1 matches at 8 bases. The J segment lost 8 bases and the V segment lost 7 bases, leaving 9 bases of the junction unmatched. The CDR3 contains 14 residues. Per the germline V gene, CDR1 is MDHEN and CDR2 is SYDVKM. The CDR3 coding sequence is TGTGCCAGCAATAGAGGACAGGGTGGGGAAAAACTGTTTTTT. This translates into CASNRGQGGEKLFF.

The chain has TRBV14 and TRBJ1-1, with no clear D. The ends were cut back, 6 bases at V and 1 base at J, with 9 bases in the middle. Germline V gene lookup returns CDR1 SGHDN and CDR2 FVKESK. This CDR3 region has 13 residues. The CDR3 spells CASRHAGNTEAFF. CDR3 sequence (DNA): TGTGCCAGCAGACACGCGGGGAACACTGAAGCTTTCTTT.

The genes are TRBV6-6 and TRBJ2-1, with TRBD2 matching over 7 bases. In germline, CDR1 is MNHNY, CDR2 SVGAGI (reference sequence). After removal of 3 bases from V and 5 bases from J, the junction contained 7 bases not matched to a gene. The CDR3 loop spans 15 amino acids. The chain's CDR3 is CASSYPSGKNNEQFF. CDR3 sequence (DNA): TGTGCCAGCAGTTATCCAAGCGGGAAGAACAATGAGCAGTTCTTC.